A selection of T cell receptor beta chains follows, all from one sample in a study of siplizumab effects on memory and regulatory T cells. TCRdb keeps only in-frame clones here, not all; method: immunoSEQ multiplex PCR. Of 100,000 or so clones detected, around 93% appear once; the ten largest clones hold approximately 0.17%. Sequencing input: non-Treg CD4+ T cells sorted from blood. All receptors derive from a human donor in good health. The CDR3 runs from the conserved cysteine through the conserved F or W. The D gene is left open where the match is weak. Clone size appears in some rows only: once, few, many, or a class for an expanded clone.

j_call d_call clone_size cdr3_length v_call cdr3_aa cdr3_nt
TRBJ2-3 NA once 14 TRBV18 CASSPTTPTDTQYF TGTGCCAGCTCACCCACTACCCCCACAGATACGCAGTATTTT
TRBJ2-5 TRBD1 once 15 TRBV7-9 CASSYVGTAQETQYF TGTGCCAGCAGCTACGTGGGGACAGCCCAAGAGACCCAGTACTTC
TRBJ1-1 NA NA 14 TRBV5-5 CASSLGQPNTEAFF TGTGCCAGCAGCTTAGGACAGCCGAACACTGAAGCTTTCTTT
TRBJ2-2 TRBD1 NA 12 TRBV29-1 CSVIQGAGELFF TGCAGCGTAATCCAGGGGGCCGGGGAGCTGTTTTTT
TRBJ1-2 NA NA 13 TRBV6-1 CASRLDSNYGYTF TGTGCCAGCAGACTGGACAGCAACTATGGCTACACCTTC
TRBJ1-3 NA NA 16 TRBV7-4 CASSLGPHFHRNTIYF TGTGCCAGCAGCTTGGGACCGCACTTTCACAGAAACACCATATATTTT
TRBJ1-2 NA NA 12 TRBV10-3 CAISEGGYGYTF TGTGCCATCAGTGAAGGGGGGTATGGCTACACCTTC
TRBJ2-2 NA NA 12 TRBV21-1 CASGVGTGELFF TGTGCCAGCGGAGTGGGCACCGGGGAGCTGTTTTTT
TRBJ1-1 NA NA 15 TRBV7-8 CASSLGRTFEAEAFF TGTGCCAGCAGCTTAGGCCGGACATTTGAGGCTGAAGCTTTCTTT
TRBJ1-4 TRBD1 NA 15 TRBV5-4 CASSPRDRDNEKLFF TGTGCCAGCAGCCCCCGGGACAGGGATAATGAAAAACTGTTTTTT
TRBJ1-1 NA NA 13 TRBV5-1 CASSPGPRTEAFF TGCGCCAGCAGCCCGGGACCTCGCACTGAAGCTTTCTTT
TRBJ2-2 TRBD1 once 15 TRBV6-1 CASRPRTGVGGELFF TGTGCCAGCAGACCCCGGACAGGGGTCGGCGGGGAGCTGTTTTTT
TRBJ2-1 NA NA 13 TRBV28 CASSSQLYNEQFF TGTGCCAGCAGTTCGCAGCTGTACAATGAGCAGTTCTTC
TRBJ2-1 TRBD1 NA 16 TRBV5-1 CASSSSPGTGAVEQFF TGCGCCAGCAGCTCAAGCCCCGGGACAGGGGCTGTTGAGCAGTTCTTC
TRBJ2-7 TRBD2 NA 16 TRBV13 CASSPPGLAGGREQYF TGTGCCAGCAGCCCGCCCGGCCTAGCGGGGGGTCGCGAGCAGTACTTC
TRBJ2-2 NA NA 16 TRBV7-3 CASSLQARTNTGELFF TGTGCCAGCAGCTTACAGGCCAGAACGAACACCGGGGAGCTGTTTTTT
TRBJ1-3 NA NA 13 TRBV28 CASTQGSGNTIYF TGTGCCAGCACTCAGGGATCTGGAAACACCATATATTTT
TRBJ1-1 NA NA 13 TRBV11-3 CASKVSGGTEAFF TGTGCCAGCAAGGTATCGGGAGGCACTGAAGCTTTCTTT